These 20 T cell receptor beta chains share one sample of origin, sequenced in a study of OX40 agonist ivuxolimab in advanced cancers. Assay: immunoSEQ multiplex PCR; the TCRdb copy retains only in-frame clones and omits some. The sample records 9,000 to 10,000 clones, 70% to 90% being singletons. The sequences come from CD4+ or CD8+ T cells sorted from blood, collected in a trial of the OX40 agonist ivuxolimab. The receptor source for this set is an adult with an advanced solid tumor such as melanoma, head and neck, liver or kidney cancer.

The gene calls are TRBV7-2 and TRBJ2-7, with 7 bases fitting TRBD2. With V trimmed by 5 bases and J by 4 bases, 8 bases remained unmatched. Germline values: CDR1 SGHTA, CDR2 FQGNSA. This CDR3 comprises 14 residues. The CDR3, as DNA: TGTGCCAGCAGCCAGAGCGTAGCGGGTTACGAGCAGTACTTC. As protein: CASSQSVAGYEQYF.

The table lists this clone with a few counts. V gene TRBV5-6 combines with J gene TRBJ1-2, with 8 nucleotides matching TRBD1. The ends lost 1 base at V and 2 bases at J; junction bases unmatched: 4. Germline CDR1 and CDR2: SGHDT and YYEEEE. This CDR3 comprises 15 residues. CDR3 bases: TGTGCCAGCAGCTTGTGGGACAGGTTGAACTATGGCTACACCTTC. This encodes CASSLWDRLNYGYTF.

This clone was picked up one time. The J gene is TRBJ2-1, the V gene TRBV2, with D maybe TRBD1 (8 bases). The germline CDR1 and CDR2 sequences are SNHLY and FYNNEI. V was trimmed by 8 bases and J by 6 bases, leaving 14 bases between them. The CDR3 is 13 amino acids. The CDR3 protein is CASRQGRVNEQFF. The DNA for the CDR3 is TGTGCCAGCCGACAGGGGAGGGTCAATGAGCAGTTCTTC.

The chain has TRBV20-1 and TRBJ1-2; D is ambiguous. Germline CDR1 is DFQATT and CDR2 is SNEGSKA (reference sequence). V dropped 0 bases and J dropped 8 bases, with 7 bases sitting between them. The CDR3 loop spans 11 amino acids. The CDR3 protein is CSAREGRGYTF. The CDR3 DNA reads TGCAGTGCTAGAGAGGGAAGGGGCTACACCTTC.

The chain joins TRBV4-1 to TRBJ2-2; 12 bases are shared with TRBD2. Unmatched junction bases numbered 15, after V lost 1 base and J lost 9 bases. The germline CDR1 and CDR2 sequences are MGHRA and YSYEKL. The CDR3 is made up of 19 amino acids. The CDR3, as DNA: TGCGCCAGCAGCCAAGTGACTGTCGGTCGGACTAGCGGGAAGCGGGAGCTGTTTTTT. Protein: CASSQVTVGRTSGKRELFF.

The rearrangement links TRBV5-6 to TRBJ2-1; no clear D. Germline assignment: CDR1 SGHDT and CDR2 YYEEEE. The ends were cut back, 1 base at V and 0 bases at J, with 14 bases in the middle. This CDR3 is built from 17 residues. The DNA for the CDR3 is TGTGCCAGCAGCTTGATAAGTCGCTTGAGCTCCTACAATGAGCAGTTCTTC. It yields the protein CASSLISRLSSYNEQFF.

This clone was seen once. The chain uses TRBV28 and TRBJ1-5; maybe TRBD1 (5 bases). The V end was cut by 0 bases, the J end by 0 bases, with 9 bases between. Germline values: CDR1 MDHEN, CDR2 SYDVKM. The CDR3 covers 16 residues. Here the CDR3 DNA reads TGTGCCAGCAGTTTATGGGCGGGGGATAGCAATCAGCCCCAGCATTTT. This encodes CASSLWAGDSNQPQHF.

V usage is TRBV25-1 and J usage is TRBJ2-3, with TRBD1 identical over 9 bases. The CDR3 is 15 amino acids. V lost 2 bases and J lost 2; bases outside the gene matches: 2. The germline gives CDR1 MGHDK, CDR2 SYGVNS. CDR3 in DNA: TGTGCCAGCAGTGAAAGGGACAGGGTCACAGATACGCAGTATTTT. Translation gives CASSERDRVTDTQYF.

The rearrangement uses TRBV2 and TRBJ1-5; D remains ambiguous. V shed 1 base and J shed 6 bases, with 13 bases lying between them. Looked up from germline, CDR1 is SNHLY and CDR2 is FYNNEI. The CDR3 is 15 amino acids. The CDR3 DNA sequence: TGTGCCAGCAGTGAAGTGCGGGCGGGGAGTCAGCCCCAGCATTTT. Residues: CASSEVRAGSQPQHF.

The chain has TRBV10-3 and TRBJ1-1; 7 bases are shared with TRBD1. Per the germline V gene, CDR1 is ENHRY and CDR2 is SYGVKD. CDR3 length equals 13 residues. J was trimmed by 1 base and V by 6 bases; bases with no gene match: 2. CDR3 sequence (DNA): TGTGCCATCAGCGGGACAGAGAACACTGAAGCTTTCTTT. It yields the protein CAISGTENTEAFF.

This sequence joins TRBV10-1 and TRBJ2-7; D remains ambiguous. This CDR3 region has 16 residues. Germline V gene sequence: CDR1 WNHNN, CDR2 SYGVQD (reference sequence). Trimming shortened V by 6 bases and J by 3 bases, and 21 bases separated the two germline ends. The CDR3 bases are TGCGCCAGCAGGGTAGGGAAGGCAGGCGATAACTACGAGCAGTACTTC. This translates into CASRVGKAGDNYEQYF.

V gene TRBV7-2 combines with J gene TRBJ2-5, with 7 bases identical to TRBD2. Germline V gives CDR1 SGHTA, CDR2 FQGNSA. The CDR3 totals 13 residues. V shed 0 bases, J shed 5 bases, and the junction held 0 bases outside the gene matches. The chain's CDR3 is CASSLAGGETQYF. The CDR3 nucleotides are TGTGCCAGCAGCTTAGCGGGGGGGGAGACCCAGTACTTC.

This clone was found once. V gene TRBV7-8 combines with J gene TRBJ2-5; no clear D gene. The length of the CDR3 is 13 residues. Trimming shortened V by 3 bases and J by 5 bases, and 10 bases separated the two germline ends. Germline CDR1 reads SGHVS; CDR2 reads FQNEAQ. CDR3 protein: CASSFLTAETQYF. The CDR3 DNA reads as TGTGCCAGCAGCTTCCTTACCGCGGAGACCCAGTACTTC.

The J gene is TRBJ2-1, the V gene TRBV19; 16 bases agree with TRBD2. Trimming took 4 bases from V and 9 from J; bases not matched to a gene: 3. This CDR3 is built from 15 residues. CDR1 and CDR2 (germline): LNHDA, SQIVND (reference sequence). CDR3 in amino acids: CASSTGTSGRGEQFF. CDR3 coding DNA: TGTGCCAGTAGTACCGGGACTAGCGGGAGGGGTGAGCAGTTCTTC.

This chain uses TRBV7-9 with TRBJ1-5; D unclear. V was shortened by 1 base and J by 7 bases, with 8 bases between the two germline ends. This CDR3 spans 13 amino acids. Per germline, CDR1 SEHNR and CDR2 FQNEAQ (reference sequence). CDR3 nucleotide sequence: TGTGCCAGCAGCTTAGGGTTTGACCAGCCCCAGCATTTT. Its translation is CASSLGFDQPQHF.

This chain uses TRBV6-5 with TRBJ2-2, with D perhaps TRBD1 (6 bases). In germline, CDR1 is MNHEY, CDR2 SVGAGI. Trimming cost V 0 bases and J 3 bases, with 8 bases left between them. The length of the CDR3 is 15 residues. CDR3 sequence (DNA): TGTGCCAGCAGTTACTCGAGGGGGTACACCGGGGAGCTGTTTTTT. This gives the protein CASSYSRGYTGELFF.

In its sample, this clone was seen a few times. V and J are TRBV19 and TRBJ2-7, with D tentatively TRBD1 (5 bases). This CDR3 region has 13 residues. V was clipped by 3 bases and J by 2 bases, with 8 bases between them. Germline V CDR1 and CDR2: LNHDA, SQIVND (reference sequence). The CDR3 coding sequence is TGTGCCAGTAGTATCTCGGACACCTACGAGCAGTACTTC. It is translated as CASSISDTYEQYF.

The chain uses TRBV18 and TRBJ2-4; no firm D call. With 2 bases removed from V and 4 bases from J, the gap between germline ends came to 6 bases. Germline CDR1 and CDR2: KGHSH and LQKENI. This CDR3 has 13 residues. The CDR3: CASSPVEKNIQYF. In DNA, the CDR3 is TGTGCCAGCTCACCAGTAGAAAAAAACATTCAGTACTTC.

The chain carries TRBV5-1 and TRBJ2-7, with unresolved D. The CDR3 is 14 amino acids. Germline CDR1 SGHRS, CDR2 YFSETQ. V gave up 0 bases and J gave up 6 bases, with 13 bases separating them. CDR3 region: CASSLGLRSSEQYF. The CDR3 nucleotides read TGCGCCAGCAGCTTGGGCCTTAGGAGCTCCGAGCAGTACTTC.

The chain is built from TRBV5-1 and TRBJ2-3, with 11 nucleotides matching TRBD2. Germline trimming cut 0 bases from V and 3 bases from J; bases unmatched to any gene: 6. Germline CDR1 is SGHRS and CDR2 is YFSETQ. CDR3 length: 17 amino acids. The CDR3 here is CASSLAAGTSGTDTQYF. Written as DNA, the CDR3 is TGCGCCAGCAGCTTGGCCGCCGGGACTAGCGGAACAGATACGCAGTATTTT.